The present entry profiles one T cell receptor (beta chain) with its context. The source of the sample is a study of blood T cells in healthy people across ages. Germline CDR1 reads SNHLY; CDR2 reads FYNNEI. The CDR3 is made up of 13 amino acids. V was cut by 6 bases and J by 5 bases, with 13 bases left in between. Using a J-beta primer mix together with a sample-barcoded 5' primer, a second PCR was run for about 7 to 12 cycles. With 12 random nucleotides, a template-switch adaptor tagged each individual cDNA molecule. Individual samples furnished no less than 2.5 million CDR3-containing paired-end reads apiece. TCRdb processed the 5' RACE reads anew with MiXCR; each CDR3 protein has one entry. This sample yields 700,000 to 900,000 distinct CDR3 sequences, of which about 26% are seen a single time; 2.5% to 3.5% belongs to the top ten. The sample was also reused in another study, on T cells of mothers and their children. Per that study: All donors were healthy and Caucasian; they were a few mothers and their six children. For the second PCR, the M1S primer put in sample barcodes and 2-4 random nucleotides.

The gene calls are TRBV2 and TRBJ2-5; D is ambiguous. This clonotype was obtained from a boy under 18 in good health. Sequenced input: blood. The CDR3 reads CASRGRAGETQYF. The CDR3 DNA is TGTGCCAGCAGAGGTCGGGCCGGGGAGACCCAGTACTTC. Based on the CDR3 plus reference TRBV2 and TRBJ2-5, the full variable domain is EPEVTQTPSHQVTQMGQEVILRCVPISNHLYFYWYRQILGQKVEFLVSFYNNEISEKSEIFDDQFSVERPDGSNFTLKIRSTKLEDSAMYFCASRGRAGETQYFGPGTRLLVL.